A single sample is the source of the 17 T cell receptor beta chains below, sequenced in a study of blood T cell repertoires in COVID-19. The table came from immunoSEQ multiplex PCR; TCRdb's copy has only in-frame clones and leaves some out. The profile shows tens of thousands of clones, 75% to 95% of them singletons. Material for sequencing was peripheral blood. The receptors were gathered from a woman between 50 and 59 years old in a cohort sampled during active COVID-19.

The rearrangement links TRBV4-1 to TRBJ2-3; D may be TRBD1 (6 bases). Per the germline V gene, CDR1 is MGHRA and CDR2 is YSYEKL. The germline V and J ends were trimmed by 5 bases and 2 bases, with 17 bases remaining between them. There are 16 residues in the CDR3. The CDR3 DNA reads TGCGCCAGCAGCACCCTAGGGACAAGGATCACAGATACGCAGTATTTT. Translation: CASSTLGTRITDTQYF.

V usage is TRBV11-2 and J usage is TRBJ2-5; TRBD2 matches 7 bases. Germline V CDR1 and CDR2: SGHAT, FQNNGV. V gave up 5 bases and J gave up 2 bases; unmatched junction bases: 5. This CDR3 is 14 amino acids long. CDR3 DNA sequence: TGTGCCAGCAGCCGGGGAGGGATACAAGAGACCCAGTACTTC. Amino acid sequence: CASSRGGIQETQYF.

The rearrangement uses TRBV6-5 and TRBJ2-1, with 7 bases aligning to TRBD2. V lost 6 bases and J lost 1; bases outside the gene matches: 6. This CDR3 has 15 amino acids. Germline CDR1 MNHEY, CDR2 SVGAGI. In nucleotides, the CDR3 is TGTGCCAGCAGCCGAGCTAGCGGTTCCTACAATGAGCAGTTCTTC. Translated: CASSRASGSYNEQFF.

This sequence joins TRBV6-5 and TRBJ2-7; D gene unclear. Trimming took off 0 bases at V and 2 bases at J, with 11 bases between the two ends. CDR1 MNHEY and CDR2 SVGAGI come from the germline V gene. This CDR3 comprises 15 residues. CDR3 protein: CASSYSSVVTYEQYF. CDR3 nucleotides: TGTGCCAGCAGTTACTCGTCGGTTGTCACCTACGAGCAGTACTTC.

The rearrangement links TRBV10-3 to TRBJ1-5, with no clear D. V lost 0 bases, J lost 2 bases, and 5 bases lay in between. The CDR3 runs to 14 residues. CDR1 is ENHRY and CDR2 is SYGVKD in the germline V gene. CDR3 in DNA: TGTGCCATCAGTGAGTCGGCAGGCAATCAGCCCCAGCATTTT. Protein: CAISESAGNQPQHF.

The rearrangement links TRBV7-6 to TRBJ1-5; TRBD1 agrees at 9 bases. From germline, CDR1 is SGHVS and CDR2 FNYEAQ. The ends lost 0 bases at V and 6 bases at J; junction bases unmatched: 9. The CDR3 contains 17 residues. Written as DNA, the CDR3 is TGTGCCAGCAGCTTAGCCCCTGGGGACAGGGTGGGTCAGCCCCAGCATTTT. Translated, it gives CASSLAPGDRVGQPQHF.

The sample holds one count of this clone. V usage is TRBV4-2 and J usage is TRBJ2-2; 9 nucleotides align to TRBD1. CDR3 size: 16 residues. Germline V CDR1 and CDR2: LGHNA, YNFKEQ. Trimming removed 2 bases from V and 9 bases from J; junction bases left unmatched: 10. CDR3 in DNA: TGTGCCAGCAGCCAAACGACAGGGGGGTCGCTCCGGGAGCTGTTTTTT. Amino acid sequence: CASSQTTGGSLRELFF.

The CDR3 spells CSASSGTSYEQYF. The CDR3, as DNA: TGCAGTGCTAGTAGCGGGACCTCCTACGAGCAGTACTTC. This chain uses TRBV20-1 with TRBJ2-7, with 8 bases fitting TRBD2. The CDR3 length is 13 residues. The V gene end was trimmed by 3 bases and the J gene end by 0 bases; junction bases not matched to a gene: 1. Germline CDR1 reads DFQATT; CDR2 reads SNEGSKA (reference sequence).

The rearrangement joins TRBV5-1 to TRBJ1-1; 12 bases are a match to TRBD1. Germline V CDR1 and CDR2: SGHRS, YFSETQ. Trimming at V came to 3 bases and at J to 5 bases, leaving 5 bases not matched to a gene. This CDR3 comprises 15 residues. In DNA, the CDR3 is TGCGCCAGCAGCTGGGGACAGGGGGCAAGTACTGAAGCTTTCTTT. It translates to CASSWGQGASTEAFF.

In DNA form, the CDR3 reads TGCAGCGTTGAAGCCGGGGAGGGAAGTCAGCCCCAGCATTTT. Translated, it gives CSVEAGEGSQPQHF. V and J are TRBV29-1 and TRBJ1-5, with D unresolved. Germline CDR1 and CDR2: SQVTM and ANQGSEA. The CDR3 consists of 14 residues. The V and J ends lost 1 base and 6 bases respectively, with 13 bases between them.

The chain carries TRBV3-1 (or the pseudogene TRBV3-2) and TRBJ2-2; 7 bases match TRBD2. Germline V lookup: CDR1 LGHDT, CDR2 YNNKEL (reference sequence). This CDR3 has 13 residues. The ends lost 3 bases at V and 6 bases at J; junction bases unmatched: 1. The CDR3: CASSQAGAGELFF. The CDR3 nucleotides read TGTGCCAGCAGCCAGGCGGGGGCCGGGGAGCTGTTTTTT.

This chain links TRBV28 with TRBJ2-3, with D possibly matching TRBD1 (6 bases). Germline CDR1 MDHEN, CDR2 SYDVKM. This CDR3 is built from 14 residues. Trimming removed 6 bases at V and 2 bases at J, with 12 bases between. The chain's CDR3 is CASRPQGITDTQYF. The DNA for the CDR3 is TGTGCCAGCAGGCCGCAGGGGATCACAGATACGCAGTATTTT.

The chain couples TRBV24-1 to TRBJ2-1; TRBD1 agrees at 9 bases. This CDR3 spans 15 amino acids. Germline V gives CDR1 KGHDR, CDR2 SFDVKD. V trimming: 4 bases; J trimming: 3 bases; junction bases outside the gene matches: 3. The CDR3 loop reads CATSERQGVYNEQFF. CDR3 nucleotide sequence: TGTGCCACCAGTGAGAGACAGGGGGTCTACAATGAGCAGTTCTTC.

The chain recombines TRBV7-2 with TRBJ2-1; D might be TRBD1 (5 bases). The CDR3 spans 12 residues. V gave up 5 bases and J gave up 9 bases, with 11 bases separating them. Germline values: CDR1 SGHTA, CDR2 FQGNSA. The CDR3 loop is CASSAGWGEQFF. The CDR3 nucleotides are TGTGCCAGCAGCGCAGGGTGGGGTGAGCAGTTCTTC.

The genes are TRBV6-2 or TRBV6-3 and TRBJ2-5; D might be TRBD2 (7 bases). The CDR3 is 17 residues long. V shed 1 base and J shed 0 bases, with 15 bases lying between them. Germline CDR1 MNHEY, CDR2 SVGEGT. The chain's CDR3 is CASSYLAGAPHQETQYF. The CDR3 nucleotides are TGTGCCAGCAGTTACTTGGCGGGGGCCCCCCACCAAGAGACCCAGTACTTC.

J is TRBJ2-1 and V is TRBV7-8, with 12 bases that match TRBD2. CDR3 length equals 15 residues. Germline lookup yields CDR1 SGHVS and CDR2 FQNEAQ. Germline trimming cut 3 bases from V and 5 bases from J; bases unmatched to any gene: 2. As DNA, the CDR3 is TGTGCCAGCAGCTTCGGACTAGCGGGAAACAATGAGCAGTTCTTC. Protein: CASSFGLAGNNEQFF.

This chain joins TRBV9 and TRBJ2-3; TRBD1 is a possible D gene (6 bases). The CDR3 extends over 14 amino acids. The V end was cut by 3 bases, the J end by 3 bases, with 11 bases between. CDR1 and CDR2 from the germline V gene are SGDLS and YYNGEE. CDR3 sequence reads: CASSAYRETDTQYF. The CDR3, as DNA: TGTGCCAGCAGCGCCTACAGGGAAACAGATACGCAGTATTTT.